Listed below are T cell receptor beta chains from one sample, sequenced in a study of Graves' ophthalmopathy and Graves' hyperthyroidism. TCRdb itself ran the multiplex PCR reads through MiXCR, one entry per CDR3 protein. The repertoire holds 350,000 to 400,000 distinct CDR3 sequences, with less than 20% as singletons. Sequenced input: peripheral blood. All receptors come from a woman under 30 with stable Graves' hyperthyroidism. CDR3s include the opening cysteine and the closing phenylalanine or tryptophan. A D gene is named only where the DNA matches it firmly. Where a row states a size, it is once, few, many or the class of an expanded clone; other rows omit it.

J gene: TRBJ2-7; V gene: TRBV14; clone size: many; D gene: TRBD1; CDR3 DNA: TGTGCCAGCAGAAGAACAGGGGGTGGATCCTACGAGCAGTACTTC; CDR3 protein: CASRRTGGGSYEQYF
J gene: TRBJ1-2; V gene: TRBV11-2; clone size: .; D gene: TRBD1; CDR3 DNA: TGTGCCAGCAGCCTGACAGGGGGGCCCCAGGACTATGGCTACAGCTTC; CDR3 protein: CASSLTGGPQDYGYSF
J gene: TRBJ2-7; V gene: TRBV28; clone size: .; D gene: .; CDR3 DNA: TGTGCCAGCAGCGGACCATTCTACGAGCAGTACTTC; CDR3 protein: CASSGPFYEQYF
J gene: TRBJ1-1; V gene: TRBV5-5; clone size: .; D gene: .; CDR3 DNA: TGTGCCAGCAGTGTTTCTTTCACTGAAGCTTTCTTT; CDR3 protein: CASSVSFTEAFF
J gene: TRBJ1-2; V gene: TRBV6-1; clone size: many; D gene: .; CDR3 DNA: TGTGCCAGCAGTGAAAGGGCAGGTCGGGGCGGCTACACCTTC; CDR3 protein: CASSERAGRGGYTF
J gene: TRBJ2-7; V gene: TRBV19; clone size: many; D gene: .; CDR3 DNA: TGTGCCAGTAGTATAGCTAGTAGCTCCTACGAGCAGTACTTC; CDR3 protein: CASSIASSSYEQYF
J gene: TRBJ1-2; V gene: TRBV28; clone size: .; D gene: TRBD1; CDR3 DNA: TGTGCCAGCAGTCCCCCCGGGACAGCGTTTGGCTACACCTTC; CDR3 protein: CASSPPGTAFGYTF
J gene: TRBJ2-4; V gene: TRBV20-1; clone size: many; D gene: TRBD2; CDR3 DNA: TGCAGTGCGACCAGACAGGGGGCGAAGGGACTAGCGGGGTGGGAAACTCAGTACTTC; CDR3 protein: CSATRQGAKGLAGWETQYF
J gene: TRBJ2-7; V gene: TRBV5-1; clone size: many; D gene: .; CDR3 DNA: TGCGCCAGCAGCTTGGAGGGGCTAGCGAGGTACCACGAGCAGTACTTC; CDR3 protein: CASSLEGLARYHEQYF
J gene: TRBJ1-2; V gene: TRBV3-1; clone size: few; D gene: .; CDR3 DNA: TGTGCCAGCAGCCAAGGCAGCAATGGCTACACCTTC; CDR3 protein: CASSQGSNGYTF
J gene: TRBJ2-5; V gene: TRBV2; clone size: .; D gene: .; CDR3 DNA: TGTGCCAGCAGTGAGAACTCGGGAGATACCCAGTACTTC; CDR3 protein: CASSENSGDTQYF
J gene: TRBJ2-7; V gene: TRBV20-1; clone size: many; D gene: .; CDR3 DNA: TGCAGTGCTAGAGAGGATCCGATGGGGGCAGAATACGAGCAGTACTTC; CDR3 protein: CSAREDPMGAEYEQYF
J gene: TRBJ1-2; V gene: TRBV5-1; clone size: .; D gene: .; CDR3 DNA: TGCGCCAGCAGCCCCGACAGAGTCTATGGCTACACCTTC; CDR3 protein: CASSPDRVYGYTF
J gene: TRBJ1-5; V gene: TRBV19; clone size: few; D gene: .; CDR3 DNA: TGTGCCAGTAGTATCGCGGGGATCAGGCAGCCCCAGCATTTT; CDR3 protein: CASSIAGIRQPQHF
J gene: TRBJ1-1; V gene: TRBV3-1; clone size: .; D gene: .; CDR3 DNA: TGTGCCAGCAGCCAAGGGACAGTGGGCACTGAAGCTTTCTTT; CDR3 protein: CASSQGTVGTEAFF
J gene: TRBJ1-2; V gene: TRBV29-1; clone size: many; D gene: .; CDR3 DNA: TGCAGCGTTGAAACCCAGGGGAACTATGGCTACACCTTC; CDR3 protein: CSVETQGNYGYTF
J gene: TRBJ2-5; V gene: TRBV19; clone size: .; D gene: TRBD2; CDR3 DNA: TGTGCCAGTAACCCGGGACTAGCCCCAGAGACCCAGTACTTC; CDR3 protein: CASNPGLAPETQYF
J gene: TRBJ2-2; V gene: TRBV6-1; clone size: many; D gene: TRBD2; CDR3 DNA: TGTGCCAGCAGACGGACTAGCGGGGCGAACACCGGGGAGCTGTTTTTT; CDR3 protein: CASRRTSGANTGELFF
J gene: TRBJ1-1; V gene: TRBV6-1; clone size: many; D gene: .; CDR3 DNA: TGTGCCAGCAGTGAAGCGCGTGGACGGCTACGGAACACTGAAGCTTTCTTT; CDR3 protein: CASSEARGRLRNTEAFF
J gene: TRBJ2-5; V gene: TRBV20-1; clone size: many; D gene: .; CDR3 DNA: TGCAGTGCTAGACAGGGAGGGGGCCAAGAGACCCAGTACTTC; CDR3 protein: CSARQGGGQETQYF
J gene: TRBJ2-2; V gene: TRBV9; clone size: .; D gene: .; CDR3 DNA: TGTGCCAGCAGCGTAGCTCAGAACACCGGGGAGCTGTTTTTT; CDR3 protein: CASSVAQNTGELFF
J gene: TRBJ1-6; V gene: TRBV6-2/TRBV6-3; clone size: few; D gene: .; CDR3 DNA: TGTGCCAGCAGCCCCGTTCGTACCCTCCACTTT; CDR3 protein: CASSPVRTLHF
J gene: TRBJ1-2; V gene: TRBV9; clone size: many; D gene: TRBD1; CDR3 DNA: TGTGCCAGCAGCGTAGCAGGGGGAGGAGGCTACACCTTC; CDR3 protein: CASSVAGGGGYTF
J gene: TRBJ1-2; V gene: TRBV12-3/TRBV12-4; clone size: many; D gene: TRBD1; CDR3 DNA: TGTGCCAGCAGTTTATGGCAGGGGGCGAATAATGGCTACACCTTC; CDR3 protein: CASSLWQGANNGYTF
J gene: TRBJ2-7; V gene: TRBV12-5; clone size: .; D gene: .; CDR3 DNA: TGTGCTAGTGGTGATCACGAGCAGTACTTC; CDR3 protein: CASGDHEQYF
J gene: TRBJ1-1; V gene: TRBV5-6; clone size: many; D gene: .; CDR3 DNA: TGTGCCAGAGGGGAGGAGAACACTGAAGCTTTCTTT; CDR3 protein: CARGEENTEAFF
J gene: TRBJ1-1; V gene: TRBV6-5; clone size: .; D gene: .; CDR3 DNA: TGTGCCAGCATTAGCATCATCCACCACACTGAAGCTTTCTTT; CDR3 protein: CASISIIHHTEAFF
J gene: TRBJ2-7; V gene: TRBV19; clone size: many; D gene: TRBD1; CDR3 DNA: TGTGCCAGTAACCCGACAGGGGACTCCTACGAGCAGTACTTC; CDR3 protein: CASNPTGDSYEQYF
J gene: TRBJ1-2; V gene: TRBV29-1; clone size: once; D gene: .; CDR3 DNA: TGCAGCGTTGGGGGAATTAACTATGGCTACACCTTC; CDR3 protein: CSVGGINYGYTF
J gene: TRBJ1-2; V gene: TRBV11-1; clone size: once; D gene: .; CDR3 DNA: TGTGCCAGCAGTCACGCCCGGGACGGAGGGGGAATAGCTTATGGCTACACCTTC; CDR3 protein: CASSHARDGGGIAYGYTF
J gene: TRBJ2-5; V gene: TRBV6-1; clone size: .; D gene: TRBD2; CDR3 DNA: TGTGCCAGCAGTGACCGGGGGGGGGCCGAGACCCAGTACTTC; CDR3 protein: CASSDRGGAETQYF
J gene: TRBJ1-5; V gene: TRBV6-2/TRBV6-3; clone size: few; D gene: TRBD1; CDR3 DNA: TGTGCCAGCAGGCAAGACCGTGGACAGGGAAATCAGCCCCAGCATTTT; CDR3 protein: CASRQDRGQGNQPQHF
J gene: TRBJ2-5; V gene: TRBV12-3/TRBV12-4; clone size: many; D gene: TRBD1; CDR3 DNA: TGTGCCAGCAGGAAACAGGGGCAAGAGACCCAGTACTTC; CDR3 protein: CASRKQGQETQYF
J gene: TRBJ2-2; V gene: TRBV12-3/TRBV12-4; clone size: many; D gene: .; CDR3 DNA: TGTGCCAGCAGTTTCGGATATGGCACCGGGGAGCTGTTTTTT; CDR3 protein: CASSFGYGTGELFF
J gene: TRBJ2-5; V gene: TRBV4-2; clone size: many; D gene: .; CDR3 DNA: TGTGCCAGCAGCCAAGAGGAGGGGGGGCCGGAGACCCAGTACTTC; CDR3 protein: CASSQEEGGPETQYF
J gene: TRBJ2-7; V gene: TRBV15; clone size: .; D gene: .; CDR3 DNA: TGTGCCACCAGCAGAGAACGAACCGAGCAGTACTTC; CDR3 protein: CATSRERTEQYF